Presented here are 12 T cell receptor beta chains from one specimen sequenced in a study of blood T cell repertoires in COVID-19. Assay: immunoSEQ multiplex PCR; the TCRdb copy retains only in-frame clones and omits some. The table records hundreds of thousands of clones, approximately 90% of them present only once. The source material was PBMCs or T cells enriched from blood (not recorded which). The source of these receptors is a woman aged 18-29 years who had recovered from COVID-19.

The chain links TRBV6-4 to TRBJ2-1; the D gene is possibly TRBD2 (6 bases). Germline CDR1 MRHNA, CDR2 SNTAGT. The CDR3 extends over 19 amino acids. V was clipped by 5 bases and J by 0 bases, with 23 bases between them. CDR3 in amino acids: CASSKSLVKAGFSYNEQFF. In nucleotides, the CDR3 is TGTGCCAGCAGTAAATCGCTCGTTAAGGCGGGATTCTCCTACAATGAGCAGTTCTTC.

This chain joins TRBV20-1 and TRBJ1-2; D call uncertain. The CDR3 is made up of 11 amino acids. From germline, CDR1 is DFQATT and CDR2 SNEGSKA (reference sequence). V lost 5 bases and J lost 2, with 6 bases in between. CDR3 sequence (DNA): TGCAGTGCTGAGGTCAACTATGGCTACACCTTC. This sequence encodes CSAEVNYGYTF.

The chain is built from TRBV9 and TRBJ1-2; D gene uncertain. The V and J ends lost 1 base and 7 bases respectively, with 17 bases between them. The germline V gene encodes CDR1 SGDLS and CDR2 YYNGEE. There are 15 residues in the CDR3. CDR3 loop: CASSVHSSGTGGYTF. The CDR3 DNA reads TGTGCCAGCAGCGTACATTCATCCGGAACGGGTGGCTACACCTTC.

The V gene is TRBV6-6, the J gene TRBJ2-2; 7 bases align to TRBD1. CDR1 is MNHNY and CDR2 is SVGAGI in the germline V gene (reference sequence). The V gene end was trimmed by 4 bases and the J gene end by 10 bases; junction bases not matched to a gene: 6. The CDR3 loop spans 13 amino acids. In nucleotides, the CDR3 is TGTGCCAGCAGTTCTCTAGGGGGCGAGGAGCTGTTTTTT. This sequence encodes CASSSLGGEELFF.

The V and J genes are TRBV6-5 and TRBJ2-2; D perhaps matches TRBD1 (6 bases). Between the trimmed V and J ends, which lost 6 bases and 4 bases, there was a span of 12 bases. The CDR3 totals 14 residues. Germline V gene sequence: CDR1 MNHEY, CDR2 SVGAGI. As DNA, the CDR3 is TGTGCCAGCAGAATCGTGGGGGCCACCGGGGAGCTGTTTTTT. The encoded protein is CASRIVGATGELFF.

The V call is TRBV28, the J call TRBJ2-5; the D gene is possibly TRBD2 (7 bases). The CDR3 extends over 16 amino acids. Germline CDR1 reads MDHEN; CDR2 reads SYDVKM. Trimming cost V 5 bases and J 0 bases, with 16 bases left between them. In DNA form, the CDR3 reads TGTGCCAGCAGTACAAAATGGGGGGGCGACCAAGAGACCCAGTACTTC. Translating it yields CASSTKWGGDQETQYF.

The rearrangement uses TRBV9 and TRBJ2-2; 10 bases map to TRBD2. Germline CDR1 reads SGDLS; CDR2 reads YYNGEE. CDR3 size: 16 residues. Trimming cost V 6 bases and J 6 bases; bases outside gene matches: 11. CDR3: CASTPRSGGAAGELFF. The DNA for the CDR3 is TGTGCCAGCACCCCACGGAGCGGGGGGGCCGCCGGGGAGCTGTTTTTT. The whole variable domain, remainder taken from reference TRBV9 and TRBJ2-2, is DSGVTQTPKHLITATGQRVTLRCSPRSGDLSVYWYQQSLDQGLQFLIQYYNGEERAKGNILERFSAQQFPDLHSELNLSSLELGDSALYFCASTPRSGGAAGELFFGEGSRLTVL.

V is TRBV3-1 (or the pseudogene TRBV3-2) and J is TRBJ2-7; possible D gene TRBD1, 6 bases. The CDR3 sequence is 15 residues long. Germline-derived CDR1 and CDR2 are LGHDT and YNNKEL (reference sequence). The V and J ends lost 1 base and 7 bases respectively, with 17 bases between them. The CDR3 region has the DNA TGTGCCAGCAGCCAAGTCCTACAGGGATCAAGGGAGCAGTACTTC. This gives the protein CASSQVLQGSREQYF.

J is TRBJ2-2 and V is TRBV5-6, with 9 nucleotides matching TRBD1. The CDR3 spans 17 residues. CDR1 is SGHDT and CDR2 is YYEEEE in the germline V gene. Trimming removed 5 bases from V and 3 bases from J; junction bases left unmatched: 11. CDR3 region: CASSFPVGTGHTGELFF. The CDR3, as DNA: TGTGCCAGCAGTTTCCCTGTGGGGACAGGGCACACCGGGGAGCTGTTTTTT.

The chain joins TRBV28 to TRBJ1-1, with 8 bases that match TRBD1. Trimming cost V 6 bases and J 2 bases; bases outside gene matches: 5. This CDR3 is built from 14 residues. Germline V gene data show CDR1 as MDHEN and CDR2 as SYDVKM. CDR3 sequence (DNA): TGTGCCAGCAGCCTAGGACAGGGAAACACTGAAGCTTTCTTT. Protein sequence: CASSLGQGNTEAFF.

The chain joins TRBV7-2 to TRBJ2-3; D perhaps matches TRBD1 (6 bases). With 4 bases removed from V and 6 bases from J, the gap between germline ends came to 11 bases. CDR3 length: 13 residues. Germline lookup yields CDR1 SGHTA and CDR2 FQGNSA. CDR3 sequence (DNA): TGTGCCAGCAGCTCAGGGGTTTGGGATACGCAGTATTTT. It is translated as CASSSGVWDTQYF.

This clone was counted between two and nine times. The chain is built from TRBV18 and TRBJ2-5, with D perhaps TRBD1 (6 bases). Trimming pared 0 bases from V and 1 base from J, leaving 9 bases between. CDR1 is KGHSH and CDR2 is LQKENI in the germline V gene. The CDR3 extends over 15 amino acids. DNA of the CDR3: TGTGCCAGCTCACCACCATCAGGGGCCCAAGAGACCCAGTACTTC. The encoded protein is CASSPPSGAQETQYF.